The clone carrying this T cell receptor beta chain has more than one count but fewer than ten. The data belong to a study of T-cell reconstitution after alpha-beta-depleted transplantation in children. The TCRbeta library was prepared with unique molecular identifiers. TCRdb independently ran MiXCR on the PCR reads; one entry per CDR3 protein. The repertoire holds 350,000 to 450,000 distinct CDR3 sequences, with about an eighth as singletons. CDR1 and CDR2 (germline): MGHRA, YSYEKL. The CDR3 length is 14 residues. The V end was cut by 0 bases, the J end by 6 bases, with 8 bases between. This chain joins TRBV4-1 and TRBJ2-2; D ambiguous. The sequence was obtained from a human donor who donated a stem cell graft to a child with Fanconi anemia. This specimen consisted of PBMCs, obtained from the stem cell graft. The CDR3 nucleotides are TGCGCCAGCAGCCAAGATTCAAGAGCCGGGGAGCTGTTTTTT. It yields the protein CASSQDSRAGELFF.